This T cell receptor beta chain was identified during a study of blood T cells in healthy people across ages. This clonotype was seen only a few times. Primers used in a second PCR of about 7 to 12 cycles were a sample-barcoded 5' primer and a J-beta primer mix. TCRdb recomputed calls from the 5' RACE reads with MiXCR, one row per CDR3 protein. The profile covers around 790,000 distinct CDR3 sequences, with roughly 44% appearing a single time and roughly 18% taken by the ten largest. CDR1 and CDR2 from the germline V gene are SEHNR and FQNEAQ (reference sequence). The CDR3 runs to 9 residues. The V gene lost 5 bases and the J gene lost 9 bases, with 4 bases spanning the gap.

V gene TRBV7-9 combines with J gene TRBJ1-1; D is unresolved. Sequenced: blood. This sequence originates from a man in his sixties in good health. For the CDR3, the DNA is TGTGCCAGCAGCCCACAAGCTTTCTTT. Translation: CASSPQAFF.